The entry that follows covers one TCR beta chain sequence. This clone was observed a few times. What this receptor recognizes is not known. No base qualities exist here, and no much larger clone lies one base off it. The donors were healthy, HIV-negative adults with no recently reported acute infections or vaccinations. Only Caucasian adults living in Nashville, Tennessee, USA were represented among the donors. For unsorted samples, 90 million or so PBMCs were counted, and genomic DNA was extracted using the QIAamp DNA Blood Mini kit. Blood was collected by leukapheresis, and PBMCs were isolated by Ficoll-Histopaque density gradient centrifugation and then cryopreserved in liquid nitrogen vapor phase. Using the deep immunoSEQ assay, TCR CDR3 regions were amplified from genomic DNA by multiplex PCR. For each cell subset, the extracted genomic DNA was distributed evenly across all wells of several immunoSEQ 96-well plates, and each plate served as one replicate. For unsorted PBMC, each replicate PCR was loaded with around 300 ng genomic DNA, equivalent to tens of thousands of T cell genomes. Unsorted PBMC genomic DNA was sequenced across ten immunoSEQ deep assay plates. Purified libraries were quantified with a Qubit 3.0 fluorometer, sized on a Bioanalyzer 2100, and re-quantified with the KAPA Library Quantification kit. Every immunoSEQ 96-well plate was sequenced on a separate single-read 150-cycle Illumina NextSeq 550 flow cell. In the original analysis: The immunoSEQ output contained only junctional sequences without quality scores, so filtering could not match that applied to full-length reads. To assign V/J genes and CDR3, sequences were annotated against IMGT germline references using PyIR, a Python wrapper for IgBLAST v1.9. Reads were removed for weak V/J assignments (E-value above 1e-6), missing CDR3, stop codons, out-of-frame junctions, or ambiguous translated residues. V3J clonotypes were defined by identical inferred V gene, J gene, and CDR3 amino acid sequence. The percentage overlap between two repertoires was calculated by dividing the number of shared unique clonotypes by the size of the smaller repertoire. RTK rarefaction, the Chao1 estimator, and Recon v2.1 estimates of unobserved clonotypes were used to assess repertoire richness. TCRdb obtained this table from immuneACCESS and retained in-frame rearrangements with V and J assigned. These tables miss some clones; where compared with another copy, unresolved V genes account for less than half of the shortfall, and the remainder is unexplained. The V and J calls and clone size were taken over from that table, and D and trimming were inferred from the DNA. The sample table shows roughly 490,000 clones, and around 80% are seen once. Approximately 12% of the sample rests with the top ten.

Measured from the cysteine to the phenylalanine, the CDR3 is 13 residues long. The DNA shown is the 39-base CDR3, in frame from base 1. From a lookup of the germline V gene, CDR1 and CDR2 are MDHEN and SYDVKM. The junction shows trimming of 3 bases on V and 6 bases on J, plus 9 bases between the germline ends. This specimen comes from a study of shared clonotypes between healthy human individuals (dated by TCRdb to 2020 to 2022). Regarding the complete study: The cohort included a few men and a couple of women between 18 and 49 years of age. Per donor, leukapheresis produced somewhere between about 0.8 and 9 billion PBMCs. The study deeply sequenced blood TCR repertoires of five healthy adults to estimate repertoire size and the extent of clonotype sharing between individuals. To increase sequencing depth and limit assay-specific biases, TCR repertoire library preparation and sequencing were carried out by different laboratories using diverse techniques.

Overall study results and their limits: Because the study included only a small number of donors, the genetic and exposure-history diversity represented was limited. Pairwise subsampling led to the expectation that sequencing depth would affect the degree of clonotype sharing among donors. Sampling was restricted to blood, and TCR repertoires in tissues likely differ from the TCR repertoires found in blood.

The rearranged segments are TRBV28 and TRBJ1-5; D gene: possibly TRBD1, on 5 matching bases. The sequencing input was PBMCs. The receptor comes from a woman between 40 and 50 years old in good health. Some clones in this sample may be carry-over from other donors' samples. The DNA is as follows: TGTGCCAGCAGTTTTATTAGGGGTCAGCCCCAGCATTTT. This gives the protein CASSFIRGQPQHF.